This T cell receptor (beta chain) was retrieved from a study of T cell changes during pregnancy in multiple sclerosis. Clones were sequenced by immunoSEQ multiplex PCR, and TCRdb holds only the in-frame ones, with some missing. The sample shows some 80,000 clones, roughly 96% of them seen only once. Germline V gene data show CDR1 as MGHRA and CDR2 as YSYEKL. This CDR3 contains 13 residues. V dropped 2 bases and J dropped 5 bases, with 9 bases sitting between them. This chain links TRBV4-1 with TRBJ1-1; D is unresolved. The sample here was peripheral blood, taken in the second trimester of pregnancy. The sequence derives from a female donor with multiple sclerosis, enrolled in a pregnancy study. This CDR3 is CASSQRWATEAFF. CDR3 sequence (DNA): TGCGCCAGCAGCCAACGTTGGGCAACTGAAGCTTTCTTT.